These T cell receptor beta chains were read from a single sample in a study of cytomegalovirus exposure and HLA in healthy donors. TCRdb keeps only in-frame clones here, not all; method: immunoSEQ multiplex PCR. In the table there are under 150,000 clones, around 73% of which are singletons. Sequenced: PBMCs. The receptors originated from a woman in her 40s in good health and CMV-seronegative. CDR3s include the opening cysteine and the closing phenylalanine or tryptophan. The order of the fields is clone size, D gene, J gene, V gene, CDR3 length, CDR3 DNA, CDR3 protein. The D gene is left open where the match is weak. The size entry is marked missing in some rows and otherwise reads once, few, many or a size class.

clone size: few
D gene: NA
J gene: TRBJ1-1
V gene: TRBV14
CDR3 length: 13
CDR3 DNA: TGTGCCAGCAGCGGGGGGGTTAACACTGAAGCTTTCTTT
CDR3 protein: CASSGGVNTEAFF

clone size: NA
D gene: TRBD2
J gene: TRBJ2-1
V gene: TRBV2
CDR3 length: 14
CDR3 DNA: TGTGCCAGCAGTACTAGCGGGGGGGCCGCCGAGCAGTTCTTC
CDR3 protein: CASSTSGGAAEQFF

clone size: NA
D gene: TRBD1
J gene: TRBJ1-2
V gene: TRBV10-3
CDR3 length: 19
CDR3 DNA: TGTGCCATCAGTGAACGCACTCATCGAACAGGGGGCGCATTATATGGCTACACCTTC
CDR3 protein: CAISERTHRTGGALYGYTF

clone size: NA
D gene: TRBD1
J gene: TRBJ2-5
V gene: TRBV4-3
CDR3 length: 15
CDR3 DNA: TGCGCCAGCAGCCACGGGACAGGGCCACAAGAGACCCAGTACTTC
CDR3 protein: CASSHGTGPQETQYF

clone size: NA
D gene: TRBD1
J gene: TRBJ1-2
V gene: TRBV10-3
CDR3 length: 16
CDR3 DNA: TGTGCCATCAGTGACCCCGGACAGGGACTTAACTATGGCTACACCTTC
CDR3 protein: CAISDPGQGLNYGYTF

clone size: NA
D gene: NA
J gene: TRBJ1-6
V gene: TRBV7-8
CDR3 length: 15
CDR3 DNA: TGTGCCAGCACCCTACAGGGTTTCAGCCAGAGACCCCTCCACTTT
CDR3 protein: CASTLQGFSQRPLHF

clone size: NA
D gene: NA
J gene: TRBJ1-1
V gene: TRBV19
CDR3 length: 13
CDR3 DNA: TGTGCCAGTAGTATCACCAGCGAAGAAAAAGCTTTCTTT
CDR3 protein: CASSITSEEKAFF

clone size: NA
D gene: TRBD1
J gene: TRBJ1-2
V gene: TRBV4-3
CDR3 length: 17
CDR3 DNA: TGCGCCAGCAGCCAGGGGACAGGGGGCGTATCCTTTTATGGCTACACCTTC
CDR3 protein: CASSQGTGGVSFYGYTF

clone size: NA
D gene: NA
J gene: TRBJ1-2
V gene: TRBV19
CDR3 length: 15
CDR3 DNA: TGTGCCAGTAGTCTGGCAGGTTGGCAAGATTATGGCTACACCTTC
CDR3 protein: CASSLAGWQDYGYTF

clone size: NA
D gene: NA
J gene: TRBJ2-1
V gene: TRBV27
CDR3 length: 13
CDR3 DNA: TGTGCCAGCAGTTTTGGAGGGTTCAATGAGCAGTTCTTC
CDR3 protein: CASSFGGFNEQFF